The text below deals with one TCR beta chain. As yet, its antigen is unknown. The sample comes from a study of T-cell reconstitution after alpha-beta-depleted transplantation in children. Points from the study as a whole: It was reported that alpha-beta T cells came from several hundred expanded graft clones (about two months after transplant). There were some patients whose high TCRbeta diversity at day 60 came from surviving recipient T cells and thymic progenitors. Fresh T-cell production supplied most of the T-cell counts and diversity seen one year after transplant.

The CDR3 has 16 amino acids. Germline-derived CDR1 and CDR2 are LGHNA and YSLEER. Trimming shortened V by 1 base and J by 6 bases, and 15 bases separated the two germline ends. Unique molecular identifiers were used to barcode this TCRbeta library. MiXCR was run by TCRdb on the PCR reads, yielding one entry per CDR3 protein. The sample shows 45,000 to 60,000 distinct CDR3 sequences, about 50% of them seen only once. The TCR originated in a boy under two years old with SCID, due to receive a stem cell transplant. Sequenced here: peripheral blood, sampled before TCRalphabeta/CD19-depleted stem cell transplant. The chain combines TRBV4-3 with TRBJ2-2, with unresolved D. This CDR3 reads CASSQVRSYSAGELFF. CDR3 coding DNA: TGCGCCAGCAGCCAAGTTCGGTCATATTCGGCCGGGGAGCTGTTTTTT.